These T cell receptor beta chains were read from a single sample in a study of glioma-infiltrating T cells. Via MiXCR, TCRdb re-called the multiplex PCR reads, giving one row per CDR3 protein. Of roughly 350,000 distinct CDR3 sequences in the sample, 41% were seen once. The material sequenced was glioma tissue, nonneoplastic brain tissue, or PBMCs (not recorded which). The source of these receptors is a human donor with low-grade glioma or glioblastoma, undergoing nonglioma brain surgery, or in good health (not recorded which). Both conserved end residues are part of each CDR3. The D gene is left open where the match is weak. Not every row has a clone size; where given, it reads once, few, many or a size class.

>TRBJ2-1|TRBD1|NA|TRBV29-1
TGCAGCGTTGAATTACGGACAGGGGGGACCTACAATGAGCAGTTCTTC
CSVELRTGGTYNEQFF
>TRBJ2-1|NA|NA|TRBV4-1
TGCGCCAGCAGCCAAAGACAGCGGAGCTCCTACAATGAGCAGTTCTTC
CASSQRQRSSYNEQFF
>TRBJ2-2|TRBD2|NA|TRBV28
TGTGCCAGCAGGCTCCTAGCGGGATACACCGGGGAGCTGTTTTTT
CASRLLAGYTGELFF
>TRBJ2-1|TRBD2|NA|TRBV9
TGTGCCAGCAGCGTCTCTAGCGGTCCAGCCAGGAATGAGCAGTTCTTC
CASSVSSGPARNEQFF
>TRBJ2-1|NA|many|TRBV20-1
TGCAGTGCTAGACTGCCCAATTCCGGTGAGCAGTTCTTC
CSARLPNSGEQFF
>TRBJ2-3|TRBD2|few|TRBV7-2
TGTGCCAGCAGCTTAGTCGCGCGGGAGGGTTCAGATACGCAGTATTTT
CASSLVAREGSDTQYF
>TRBJ1-1|TRBD1|NA|TRBV12-3/TRBV12-4
TGTGCCACTGAGACAGGGTTCAACACTGAAGCTTTCTTT
CATETGFNTEAFF
>TRBJ2-7|NA|NA|TRBV6-1
TGTGCCAGCAGCCCCGGTCGGCTAGCGCCTGCCTACGAGCAGTACTTC
CASSPGRLAPAYEQYF
>TRBJ2-7|NA|many|TRBV6-2/TRBV6-3
TGTGCCAGCAGTTACACCGGCGAGCAGTACTTC
CASSYTGEQYF
>TRBJ1-1|NA|few|TRBV20-1
TGCAGTGCTAGAGATGGGCTATTGGGAGGGAACACTGAAGCTTTCTTT
CSARDGLLGGNTEAFF
>TRBJ2-1|NA|NA|TRBV20-1
TGCAGTGCTAGTTCCGATACATACAATGAGCAGTTCTTC
CSASSDTYNEQFF
>TRBJ1-1|NA|NA|TRBV29-1
TGCAGCGCCAGTAAGGGCTACTTTCCTAGCACTGAAGCTTTCTTT
CSASKGYFPSTEAFF
>TRBJ2-5|NA|many|TRBV7-2
TGTGCCAGCAGCGGAACAGGGAAGGAGACCCAGTACTTC
CASSGTGKETQYF
>TRBJ1-3|NA|few|TRBV6-1
TGTGCCAGCAGTGTCGGGTTAAATGGAAACACCATATATTTT
CASSVGLNGNTIYF
>TRBJ1-2|NA|NA|TRBV19
TGTGCCAGTAAAACGGATTGGGCCCCCAGCTACACCTTC
CASKTDWAPSYTF
>TRBJ2-7|NA|many|TRBV27
TGTGCCAGCAGTTCCGTAAGTTGGGACTCCACCTACGAGCAGTACTTC
CASSSVSWDSTYEQYF
>TRBJ1-6|TRBD1|NA|TRBV5-1
TGCGCCAGCAGCACGGGACAGGGTGATTCACCCCTCCACTTT
CASSTGQGDSPLHF
>TRBJ1-5|TRBD1|NA|TRBV27
TGTGCCAGCAGCCGAAGCGGCCTTCTCAACAGGGGAACTTTGAGTCAGCCCCAGCATTTT
CASSRSGLLNRGTLSQPQHF
>TRBJ1-2|TRBD1|few|TRBV9
TGTGCCAGCAGCGAGGGACAGGGAGATGGCTACACCTTC
CASSEGQGDGYTF
>TRBJ2-1|NA|NA|TRBV14
TGTGCCAGCAGCCCCCGGATCGTCGGTGAGCAGTTCTTC
CASSPRIVGEQFF
>TRBJ2-7|TRBD1|NA|TRBV4-2
TGTGCCAGCATCCAAGAGGAGACAGGGAACTACGAGCAGTACTTC
CASIQEETGNYEQYF
>TRBJ1-2|TRBD1|NA|TRBV7-2
TGTGCCAGCAGCTCCCGGGACAGGGCCTATGGCTACACCTTC
CASSSRDRAYGYTF
>TRBJ2-1|TRBD2|NA|TRBV20-1
TGCAGTGCTAGAGTTACCCCCCCATTGGCCGAGTGGGGAGGGGAGCAGTTCTTC
CSARVTPPLAEWGGEQFF
>TRBJ2-5|NA|few|TRBV4-3
TGCGCCAGCAGCCGGGACCTCGGGGAGACCCAGTACTTC
CASSRDLGETQYF
>TRBJ2-3|NA|NA|TRBV20-1
TGCAGTGCAGCCACGTGGGACATGGGCAAAGATACGCAGTATTTT
CSAATWDMGKDTQYF
>TRBJ1-6|TRBD1|NA|TRBV7-6
TGTGCCAGGTTCTCGGACAGGGGCTATAATTCACCCCTCCACTTT
CARFSDRGYNSPLHF